This T cell receptor (beta chain) was sequenced in a study of blood T cells in healthy people across ages. Turning to the study itself: The capture of about one barcoded beta molecule per two T cells was achieved by template switching.

Sample-barcoded 5' priming and a J-beta primer mix drove a second PCR of about 7 to 12 cycles. Sequencing yielded, for each sample, at least 2.5 million paired-end reads carrying CDR3. From the 5' RACE reads, TCRdb called clonotypes with MiXCR, one entry per CDR3 protein. The sample consists of 1.8 million or so distinct CDR3 sequences, about two fifths of them appearing once. In terms of origin and age, donors were healthy Caucasian individuals from Russia aged about 6 to 90. This TCR was recovered from a human donor in good health. What was sequenced was blood.

CDR3 sequence: CASRLTRHGTAVNEQFF. The CDR3 region has the DNA TGTGCCAGCAGACTAACTCGACACGGGACAGCGGTGAATGAGCAGTTCTTC. V is TRBV12-3 or TRBV12-4 and J is TRBJ2-1; the match to TRBD1 covers 7 bases. V was clipped by 6 bases and J by 7 bases; unmatched bases: 18. The CDR3 contains 17 residues.